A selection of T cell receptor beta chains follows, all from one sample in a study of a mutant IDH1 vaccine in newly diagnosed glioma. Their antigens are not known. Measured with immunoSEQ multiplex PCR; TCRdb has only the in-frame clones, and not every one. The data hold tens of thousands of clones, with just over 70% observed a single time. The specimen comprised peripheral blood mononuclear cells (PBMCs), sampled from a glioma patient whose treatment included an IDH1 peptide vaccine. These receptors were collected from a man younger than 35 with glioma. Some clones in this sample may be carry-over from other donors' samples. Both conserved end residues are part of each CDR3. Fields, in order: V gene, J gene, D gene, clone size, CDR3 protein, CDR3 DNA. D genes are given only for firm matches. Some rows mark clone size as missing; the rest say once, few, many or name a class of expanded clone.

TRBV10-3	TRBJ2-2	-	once	CAISRGVGNTGELFF	TGTGCCATCTCCCGAGGGGTAGGGAACACCGGGGAGCTGTTTTTT
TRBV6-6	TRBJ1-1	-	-	CASSYFGVGTEAFF	TGTGCCAGCAGTTACTTTGGGGTCGGGACTGAAGCTTTCTTT
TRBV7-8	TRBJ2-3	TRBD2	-	CASSLGLAGGPSTDTQYF	TGTGCCAGCAGCTTAGGTCTAGCGGGAGGCCCTAGCACAGATACGCAGTATTTT
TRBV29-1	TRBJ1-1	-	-	CRRLGESEAFF	TGCAGAAGATTAGGGGAGTCTGAAGCTTTCTTT
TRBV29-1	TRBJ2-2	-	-	CSARSQGGANTGELFF	TGCAGCGCCCGTTCGCAGGGCGGCGCGAACACCGGGGAGCTGTTTTTT
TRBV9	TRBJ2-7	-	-	CASSVWNYRGFEQYF	TGTGCCAGCAGCGTTTGGAACTACCGGGGGTTTGAGCAGTACTTC
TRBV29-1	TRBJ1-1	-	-	CSVLLNTEAFF	TGCAGCGTTCTATTGAACACTGAAGCTTTCTTT
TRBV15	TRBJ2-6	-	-	CATSSLVQIRSGANVLTF	TGTGCCACCAGCAGCTTGGTACAGATCCGCTCTGGGGCCAACGTCCTGACTTTC
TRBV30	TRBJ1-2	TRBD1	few	CAWSVGDRLNYGYTF	TGTGCCTGGAGTGTAGGGGACAGACTTAACTATGGCTACACCTTC
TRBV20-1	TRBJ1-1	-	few	CSALPGAEAFF	TGCAGTGCCCTTCCCGGGGCTGAAGCTTTCTTT
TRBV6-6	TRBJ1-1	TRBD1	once	CASTLQGAVEAFF	TGTGCCAGCACCCTACAGGGGGCAGTTGAAGCTTTCTTT
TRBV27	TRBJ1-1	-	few	CASSITDDELTEAFF	TGTGCCAGCAGTATAACAGATGACGAACTCACTGAAGCTTTCTTT
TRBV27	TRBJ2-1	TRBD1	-	CASSPYRDRVYNEQFF	TGTGCCAGCAGTCCTTACCGGGACAGGGTCTACAATGAGCAGTTCTTC
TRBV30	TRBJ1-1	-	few	CAWSRVNTEAFF	TGTGCCTGGAGTCGAGTGAACACTGAAGCTTTCTTT
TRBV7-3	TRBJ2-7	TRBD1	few	CASSPGGTYEQYF	TGTGCCAGCAGTCCAGGGGGCACCTACGAGCAGTACTTC
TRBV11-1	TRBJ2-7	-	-	CASSPQGQKGDEQYF	TGTGCCAGCAGCCCCCAAGGTCAGAAGGGGGACGAGCAGTACTTC
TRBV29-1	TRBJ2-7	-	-	CSVEGSSGSYEQYF	TGCAGCGTTGAGGGGTCCTCGGGGTCCTACGAGCAGTACTTC
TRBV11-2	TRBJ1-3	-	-	CASSYRGPSGNTIYF	TGTGCCAGCAGCTATCGGGGTCCTTCTGGAAACACCATATATTTT
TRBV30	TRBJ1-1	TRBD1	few	CAWSNSDRVTEAFF	TGTGCCTGGAGTAACTCGGACAGGGTGACTGAAGCTTTCTTT
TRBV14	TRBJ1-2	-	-	CASSQGQGWHGYTF	TGTGCCAGCAGCCAAGGGCAGGGGTGGCATGGCTACACCTTC
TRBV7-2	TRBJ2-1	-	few	CASSQFDEQFF	TGTGCCAGCAGCCAATTCGATGAGCAGTTCTTC
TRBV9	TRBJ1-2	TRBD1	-	CASSADRGPGYTF	TGTGCCAGCAGCGCGGACAGGGGGCCGGGCTACACCTTC
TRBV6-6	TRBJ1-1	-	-	CASSFPSGDTEAFF	TGTGCCAGCAGTTTCCCCTCAGGAGACACTGAAGCTTTCTTT
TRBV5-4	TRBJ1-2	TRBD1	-	CASSFDSGGAGYTF	TGTGCCAGCAGCTTCGACTCAGGGGGCGCCGGCTACACCTTC
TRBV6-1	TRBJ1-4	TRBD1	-	CASSLDRGREKLFF	TGTGCCAGCAGCTTAGACAGGGGTAGAGAAAAACTGTTTTTT
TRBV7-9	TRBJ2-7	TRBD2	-	CASSFLAGAPSPYEQYF	TGTGCCAGCAGCTTTCTAGCGGGGGCCCCCTCCCCGTACGAGCAGTACTTC
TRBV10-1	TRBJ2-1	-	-	CASSVGTHNEQFF	TGCGCCAGCAGTGTCGGGACTCACAATGAGCAGTTCTTC
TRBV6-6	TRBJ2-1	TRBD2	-	CASSYQTSAHEQFF	TGTGCCAGCAGTTACCAGACTAGCGCCCATGAGCAGTTCTTC
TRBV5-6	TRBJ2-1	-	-	CASSRTGPDYNEQFF	TGTGCCAGCAGCCGTACCGGGCCCGACTACAATGAGCAGTTCTTC
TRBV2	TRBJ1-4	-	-	CASTGGRATNEKLFF	TGTGCCAGCACCGGGGGCCGGGCAACTAATGAAAAACTGTTTTTT
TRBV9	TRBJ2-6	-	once	CASSVAPGANVLTF	TGTGCCAGCAGCGTAGCTCCCGGGGCCAACGTCCTGACTTTC
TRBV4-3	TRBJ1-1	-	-	CASSQDALNTEAFF	TGCGCCAGCAGCCAAGACGCATTGAACACTGAAGCTTTCTTT
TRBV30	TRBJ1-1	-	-	CAWSLMGADTEAFF	TGTGCCTGGAGTTTGATGGGGGCGGACACTGAAGCTTTCTTT
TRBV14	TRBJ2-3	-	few	CASSHPGVSADTQYF	TGTGCCAGCAGCCACCCAGGAGTTAGCGCCGATACGCAGTATTTT
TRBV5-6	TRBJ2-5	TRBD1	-	CASSLGGQGAETQYF	TGTGCCAGCAGCTTGGGAGGACAGGGAGCAGAGACCCAGTACTTC
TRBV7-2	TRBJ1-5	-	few	CASSLWGGSGIQPQHF	TGTGCCAGCAGCTTATGGGGGGGTTCCGGTATCCAGCCCCAGCATTTT
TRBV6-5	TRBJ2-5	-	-	CASSLVGVQETQYF	TGTGCCAGCAGTCTCGTTGGGGTCCAAGAGACCCAGTACTTC
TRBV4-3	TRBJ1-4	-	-	CASSQGSSRSGNEKLFF	TGCGCCAGCAGCCAGGGCTCCTCGAGGTCCGGAAATGAAAAACTGTTTTTT
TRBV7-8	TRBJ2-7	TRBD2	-	CASSGSGGAFYEQYF	TGTGCCAGCAGCGGTAGCGGGGGGGCGTTCTACGAGCAGTACTTC
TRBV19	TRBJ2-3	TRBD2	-	CASTQGTNRITDTQYF	TGTGCCAGTACTCAAGGGACTAACCGGATCACAGATACGCAGTATTTT
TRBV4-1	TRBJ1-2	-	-	CASSPSRLGYGYTF	TGCGCCAGCAGCCCTTCAAGGTTGGGCTATGGCTACACCTTC
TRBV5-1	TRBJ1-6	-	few	CASRVGSPLHF	TGCGCCAGCAGAGTGGGTTCACCCCTCCACTTT
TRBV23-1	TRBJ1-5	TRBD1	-	CASSHRDRAGGNQPQHF	TGCGCCAGCAGTCATAGGGACAGGGCTGGGGGTAATCAGCCCCAGCATTTT
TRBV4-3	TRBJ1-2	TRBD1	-	CASSRQGNYGYTF	TGCGCCAGCAGCCGACAGGGTAACTATGGCTACACCTTC
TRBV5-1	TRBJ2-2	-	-	CASSSTENTGELFF	TGCGCCAGCAGCTCGACCGAGAACACCGGGGAGCTGTTTTTT
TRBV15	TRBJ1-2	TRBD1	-	CATSRVNEGAHGYTF	TGTGCCACCAGCAGAGTAAACGAGGGGGCGCATGGCTACACCTTC
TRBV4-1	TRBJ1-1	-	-	CASSQEGGRVTEAFF	TGCGCCAGCAGCCAAGAAGGTGGCAGGGTGACTGAAGCTTTCTTT
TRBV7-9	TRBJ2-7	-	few	CASSLEGGDGYEQYF	TGTGCCAGCAGCTTAGAAGGGGGGGACGGATACGAGCAGTACTTC
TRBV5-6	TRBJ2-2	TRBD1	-	CASSRDRGRYAGELFF	TGTGCCAGCAGCCGTGACAGGGGAAGGTATGCCGGGGAGCTGTTTTTT
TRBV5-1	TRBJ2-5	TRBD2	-	CASSLGLVSDIETQYF	TGCGCCAGCAGCCTTGGACTAGTTTCGGATATTGAGACCCAGTACTTC
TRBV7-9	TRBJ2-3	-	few	CASSLFADTQYF	TGTGCCAGCAGCTTATTCGCAGATACGCAGTATTTT
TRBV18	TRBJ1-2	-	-	CASSPRTDYVNYGYTF	TGTGCCAGCTCACCACGTACGGACTACGTCAACTATGGCTACACCTTC
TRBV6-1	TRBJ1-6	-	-	CASSEVGRGYNSPLHF	TGTGCCAGCAGTGAAGTGGGCAGGGGCTATAATTCACCCCTCCACTTT
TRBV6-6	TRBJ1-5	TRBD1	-	CASSRTGGNQPQHF	TGTGCCAGCAGCCGGACAGGCGGCAATCAGCCCCAGCATTTT
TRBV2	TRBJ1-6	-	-	CASSEQVIAYNSPLHF	TGTGCCAGCAGTGAACAGGTTATCGCCTATAATTCACCCCTCCACTTT
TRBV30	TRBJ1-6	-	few	CAWSVNSPLHF	TGTGCCTGGAGTGTCAATTCACCCCTCCACTTT
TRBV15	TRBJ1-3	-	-	CATSRDRGAAGNTIYF	TGTGCCACCAGCAGAGATCGGGGGGCTGCTGGAAACACCATATATTTT